This T cell receptor beta chain was sequenced for a study of T cells in Graves' hyperthyroidism and ophthalmopathy. Study-level points and caveats: Before onset, ophthalmopathy was predicted by the model a median around 6 months earlier. Through a model of 13 V-J features, ophthalmopathy was separated from stable hyperthyroidism.

Using RNA transcripts as the source, TCR beta CDR3 regions were amplified. Using the HTBI primer set, a first-round RT-PCR was run on the TCR CDR3. TCRdb redid the calling of the multiplex PCR reads with MiXCR, one entry per CDR3 protein. Of 480,000 or so distinct CDR3 sequences listed, about an eighth are singletons. Germline CDR1 MNHNS, CDR2 SASEGT. This CDR3 has 11 amino acids. The definition of stable Graves' hyperthyroidism was no ophthalmopathy progression within 18 months. Newly diagnosed hyperthyroidism patients aged 18 to 65 years had disease lasting under 2 months. This clonotype was counted between two and nine times. Its antigen is not known. A read error may produce the germline difference seen at one junction end.

Specimen: blood. The TCR comes from a young woman with Graves' hyperthyroidism. The chain has TRBV6-1 and TRBJ1-2; D gene unclear. CDR3 DNA: TGTGCCAGCAGTGATACCGGACCCTGGGCCTTC. This sequence encodes CASSDTGPWAF.